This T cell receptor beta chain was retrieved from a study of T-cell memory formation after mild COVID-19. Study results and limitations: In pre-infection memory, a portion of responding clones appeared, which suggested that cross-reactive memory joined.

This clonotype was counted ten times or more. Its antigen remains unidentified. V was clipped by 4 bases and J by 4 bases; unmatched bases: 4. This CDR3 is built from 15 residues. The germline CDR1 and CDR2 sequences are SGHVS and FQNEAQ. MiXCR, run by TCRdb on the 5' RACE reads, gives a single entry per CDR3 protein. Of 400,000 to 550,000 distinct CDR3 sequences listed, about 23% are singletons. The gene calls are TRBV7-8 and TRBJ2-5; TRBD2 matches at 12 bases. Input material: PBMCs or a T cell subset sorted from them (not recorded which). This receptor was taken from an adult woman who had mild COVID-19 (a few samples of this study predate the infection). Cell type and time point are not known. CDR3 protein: CASSSSGRARETQYF. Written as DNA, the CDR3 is TGTGCCAGCAGCTCTAGCGGGAGGGCCAGAGAGACCCAGTACTTC.